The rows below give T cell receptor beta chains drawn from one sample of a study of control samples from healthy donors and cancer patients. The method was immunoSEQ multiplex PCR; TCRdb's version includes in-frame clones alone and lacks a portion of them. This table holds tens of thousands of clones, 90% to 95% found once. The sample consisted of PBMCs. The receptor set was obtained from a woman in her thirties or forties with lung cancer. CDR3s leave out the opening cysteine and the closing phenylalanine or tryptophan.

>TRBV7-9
ASSPNREGSYEQY
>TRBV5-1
ASSTGTLEGEQF
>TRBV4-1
ASSQVASGEDYNEQF
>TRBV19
ASNRRAVLITGELF
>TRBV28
ASRRTTGGLGYT
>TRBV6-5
ASSYSVAGKLF
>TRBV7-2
ASSWTPGTSGTAPLVQY
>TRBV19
ASTGGAGGPLDEQF
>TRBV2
ASSPGQGGTDTQY
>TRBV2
ASSDWVYSNQPQH
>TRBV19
ASSPYAGRHNAYNEQF
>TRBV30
AWSGRGGETQY
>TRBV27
ASSSIRKTGGAFGDGYT
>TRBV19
ASSPWGRGNSPLH
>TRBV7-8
ASSPPHSYEQY
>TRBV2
ASQNEGSSGNTIY
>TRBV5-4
ASSSMNTEAF
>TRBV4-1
ASSQAQEQFYGYT
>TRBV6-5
ASKTPANEKLF
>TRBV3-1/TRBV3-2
ASSPDVTGAGANVLT
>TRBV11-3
ASSPGRRFTDTQY
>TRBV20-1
SASRGLEMNTEAF
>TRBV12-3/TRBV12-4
ASKGDSQEQY
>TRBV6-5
ASTLGGGPGNTIY
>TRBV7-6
ASSLQTGKIGNEQF